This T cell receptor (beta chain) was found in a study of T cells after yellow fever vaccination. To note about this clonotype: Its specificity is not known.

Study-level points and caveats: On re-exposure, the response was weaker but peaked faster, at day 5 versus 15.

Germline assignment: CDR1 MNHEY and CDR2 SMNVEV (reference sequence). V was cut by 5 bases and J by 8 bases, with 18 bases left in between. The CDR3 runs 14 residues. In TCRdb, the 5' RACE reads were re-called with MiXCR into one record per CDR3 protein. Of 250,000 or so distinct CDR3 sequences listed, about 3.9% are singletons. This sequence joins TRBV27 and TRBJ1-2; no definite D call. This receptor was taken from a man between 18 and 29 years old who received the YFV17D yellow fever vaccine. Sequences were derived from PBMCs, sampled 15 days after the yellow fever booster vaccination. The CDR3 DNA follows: TGTGCCAGCAGTAAAAATCTGGCCCCGAGCGGCTACACCTTC. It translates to CASSKNLAPSGYTF.